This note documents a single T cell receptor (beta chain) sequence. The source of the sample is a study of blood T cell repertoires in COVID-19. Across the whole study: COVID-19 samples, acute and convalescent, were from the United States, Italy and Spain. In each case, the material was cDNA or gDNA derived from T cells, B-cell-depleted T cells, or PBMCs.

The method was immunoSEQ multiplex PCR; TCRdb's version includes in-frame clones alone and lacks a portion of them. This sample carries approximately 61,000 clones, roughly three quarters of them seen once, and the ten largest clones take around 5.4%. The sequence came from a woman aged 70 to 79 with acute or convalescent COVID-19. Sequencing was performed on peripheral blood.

The CDR3 here is CASSFEQSSYNSPLHF. The CDR3 region has the DNA TGTGCCAGCAGCTTTGAACAGAGCTCCTATAATTCACCCCTCCACTTT. The V call is TRBV5-8, the J call TRBJ1-6, with D unresolved. V lost 2 bases and J 0 bases, leaving 9 bases between the germline ends. The CDR3 has 16 residues. Germline V gene lookup returns CDR1 SGHTS and CDR2 YDEGEE.